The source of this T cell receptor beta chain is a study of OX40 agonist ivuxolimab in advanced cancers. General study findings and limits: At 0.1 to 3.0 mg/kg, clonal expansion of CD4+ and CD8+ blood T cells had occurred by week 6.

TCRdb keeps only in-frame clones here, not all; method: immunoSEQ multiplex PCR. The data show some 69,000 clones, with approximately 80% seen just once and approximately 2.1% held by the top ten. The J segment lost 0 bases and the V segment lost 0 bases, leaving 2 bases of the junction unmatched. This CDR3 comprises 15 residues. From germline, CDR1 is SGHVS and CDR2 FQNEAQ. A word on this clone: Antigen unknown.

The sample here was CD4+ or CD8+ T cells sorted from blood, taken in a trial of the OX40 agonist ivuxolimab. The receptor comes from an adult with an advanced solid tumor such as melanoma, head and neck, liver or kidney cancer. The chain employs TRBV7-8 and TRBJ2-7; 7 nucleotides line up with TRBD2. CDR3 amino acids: CASSLAGGGSYEQYF. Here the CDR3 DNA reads TGTGCCAGCAGCTTAGCTGGCGGGGGCTCCTACGAGCAGTACTTC.